The 18 T cell receptor beta chains in this list originate from one sample, sequenced in a study of shared clonotypes between healthy human individuals. Sequenced by immunoSEQ multiplex PCR; TCRdb stores in-frame clones only, minus some. The sample holds about 2 million clones, about 95% seen once. Sequencing was performed on naive CD4+ T cells sorted from blood. Noted subset: CD45RA+ positively selected. These receptors originate from a man aged 18 to 29 in good health.

The V gene is TRBV7-3, the J gene TRBJ2-2; D not certain. This CDR3 is 12 amino acids long. Trimming left V 2 bases short and J 6 bases short, with 4 bases between. CDR1 and CDR2 from the germline V gene are SGHTA and FQGTGA. In nucleotides, the CDR3 is TGTGCCAGCAGCTTATATTCCGGGGAGCTGTTTTTT. Translated, it gives CASSLYSGELFF.

Turning to this clone: This may arise from a read error, as a much more abundant clone is one base away. Different DNA sequences within this sample yield the same CDR3. The chain links TRBV27 to TRBJ2-3; TRBD2 aligns across 8 bases. Germline CDR1 reads MNHEY; CDR2 reads SMNVEV (reference sequence). The CDR3 loop spans 16 amino acids. Trimming at V came to 5 bases and at J to 5 bases, leaving 12 bases not matched to a gene. CDR3 bases: TGTGCCAGCAGTCTTTCCGGGACTAGTGGAGTAGATACGCAGTATTTT. This codes for CASSLSGTSGVDTQYF.

This clone showed up just once. The rearrangement links TRBV2 to TRBJ1-4; 9 bases are a match to TRBD1. Germline CDR1 reads SNHLY; CDR2 reads FYNNEI. The J segment lost 2 bases and the V segment lost 6 bases, leaving 10 bases of the junction unmatched. The CDR3 loop spans 17 amino acids. CDR3: CASRDRDRVLTNEKLFF. CDR3 DNA: TGTGCCAGCAGGGACCGGGACAGGGTTTTGACTAATGAAAAACTGTTTTTT.

The chain is built from TRBV12-2 and TRBJ2-5; the table's D gene call, TRBD1, was not cross checked with the DNA. TRBV12-2 is noted as a pseudogene. The CDR3 length is 16 residues. The CDR3 sequence: CASRLALDREEETQYF. The CDR3 coding sequence is TGTGCAAGTCGCTTAGCCCTAGACAGGGAGGAAGAGACCCAGTACTTC.

The V gene is TRBV5-1, the J gene TRBJ2-5, with D perhaps matching TRBD1 (6 bases). The CDR3 totals 14 residues. Germline V gene lookup returns CDR1 SGHRS and CDR2 YFSETQ. Trimming stripped 4 bases from V and 3 bases from J, with 13 bases between. The CDR3 here is CASSQGHDKETQYF. CDR3 DNA sequence: TGCGCCAGCAGCCAGGGACATGATAAAGAGACCCAGTACTTC.

This chain joins TRBV30 and TRBJ2-7; 10 nucleotides line up with TRBD1. CDR3 length: 15 residues. Germline lookup yields CDR1 GTSNPN and CDR2 SVGIG (reference sequence). V was clipped by 2 bases and J by 1 base; unmatched bases: 5. The CDR3 loop is CAWSPGQGESYEQYF. CDR3 coding DNA: TGTGCCTGGAGTCCCGGACAGGGGGAGTCCTACGAGCAGTACTTC.

The chain is built from TRBV5-1 and TRBJ1-4, with D possibly matching TRBD1 (6 bases). The CDR3 is 15 residues long. Trimming stripped 4 bases from V and 3 bases from J, with 13 bases between. Germline values: CDR1 SGHRS, CDR2 YFSETQ. Here the CDR3 DNA reads TGCGCCAGCAGCACATCCGGGACATCTAATGAAAAACTGTTTTTT. Its translation is CASSTSGTSNEKLFF.

V and J are TRBV10-3 and TRBJ1-6; 8 bases match TRBD1. Per the germline V gene, CDR1 is ENHRY and CDR2 is SYGVKD. CDR3 length: 14 amino acids. After removal of 6 bases from V and 7 bases from J, the junction contained 5 bases not matched to a gene. In DNA form, the CDR3 reads TGTGCCATCAGGGACAGGGACGACAATTCACCCCTCCACTTT. Protein sequence: CAIRDRDDNSPLHF.

The chain combines TRBV10-3 with TRBJ2-2; D possibly corresponds to TRBD2 (5 bases). The V gene's germline CDR1 is ENHRY and CDR2 SYGVKD. The CDR3 length is 11 residues. Deletions cut 4 bases from V and 9 bases from J, with 6 bases between. The CDR3 coding sequence is TGTGCCATCAGTGGAGGGAGGGAGCTGTTTTTT. Translated: CAISGGRELFF.

A few counts support this clone. V and J are TRBV6-1 and TRBJ1-6; D unresolved. The CDR3 runs to 12 residues. V lost 2 bases, J lost 8 bases, and 4 bases lay in between. From germline, CDR1 is MNHNS and CDR2 SASEGT. CDR3: CASSERDSPLHF. CDR3 coding DNA: TGTGCCAGCAGTGAAAGGGATTCACCCCTCCACTTT.

The V gene is TRBV2, the J gene TRBJ2-7, with 8 bases fitting TRBD2. Germline V CDR1 and CDR2: SNHLY, FYNNEI. Losses at the gene ends were 6 bases for V and 1 base for J; bases not matched to a gene: 14. The CDR3 is 17 amino acids. CDR3 sequence: CASSTPGGSGDSYEQYF. CDR3 in DNA: TGTGCCAGCAGCACCCCTGGAGGTAGCGGGGATTCCTACGAGCAGTACTTC.

The gene calls are TRBV14 and TRBJ1-2, with 7 bases lining up with TRBD1. Germline V CDR1 and CDR2: SGHDN, FVKESK. This CDR3 comprises 15 residues. With 0 bases clipped from V and 7 bases from J, the junction kept 8 bases outside the gene matches. The CDR3 DNA reads as TGTGCCAGCAGCCAAGATGGGACAGCGTCCAGTGGCTACACCTTC. Translated, it gives CASSQDGTASSGYTF.

The chain combines TRBV7-9 with TRBJ1-1; 12 nucleotides agree with TRBD1. V lost 5 bases, J lost 5 bases, and 6 bases stayed unmatched. This CDR3 spans 15 amino acids. Germline-derived CDR1 and CDR2 are SEHNR and FQNEAQ (reference sequence). CDR3 region: CASSAGQGARTEAFF. CDR3 DNA: TGTGCCAGCAGCGCGGGACAGGGGGCTAGGACTGAAGCTTTCTTT.

The chain recombines TRBV30 with TRBJ2-4, with D unresolved. The CDR3 runs to 16 residues. From germline, CDR1 is GTSNPN and CDR2 SVGIG (reference sequence). Trimming pared 1 base from V and 1 base from J, leaving 14 bases between. The CDR3 protein is CAWSGRVEAAKNIQYF. In DNA form, the CDR3 reads TGTGCCTGGAGTGGGCGAGTTGAGGCTGCCAAAAACATTCAGTACTTC.

This chain joins TRBV18 and TRBJ2-7; D is perhaps TRBD1 or TRBD2 (5 bases each). Germline V gene data show CDR1 as KGHSH and CDR2 as LQKENI. Trimming removed 6 bases from V and 3 bases from J, with 15 bases in between. The CDR3 loop spans 14 amino acids. The CDR3 here is CASSPTGTDYEQYF. In nucleotides, the CDR3 is TGTGCCAGCTCCCCGACCGGGACGGACTACGAGCAGTACTTC. The whole variable domain, remainder taken from reference TRBV18 and TRBJ2-7, is NAGVMQNPRHLVRRRGQEARLRCSPMKGHSHVYWYRQLPEEGLKFMVYLQKENIIDESGMPKERFSAEFPKEGPSILRIQQVVRGDSAAYFCASSPTGTDYEQYFGPGTRLTVT.

J is TRBJ2-7 and V is TRBV6-1; D remains unclear. The CDR3 sequence is 16 residues long. Germline V CDR1 and CDR2: MNHNS, SASEGT. V lost 0 bases, J lost 4 bases, and 16 bases lay in between. The CDR3 DNA is TGTGCCAGCAGTGAAGCAGGATCCCGTCGGTGGTACGAGCAGTACTTC. It translates to CASSEAGSRRWYEQYF.

The genes are TRBV18 and TRBJ2-5, with D unresolved. Germline V gene sequence: CDR1 KGHSH, CDR2 LQKENI. Trimming removed 2 bases from V and 5 bases from J, with 15 bases in between. The CDR3 length is 15 residues. The CDR3 sequence is CASSPDVAGRETQYF. CDR3 DNA: TGTGCCAGCTCACCAGATGTCGCAGGACGGGAGACCCAGTACTTC.

The chain links TRBV15 to TRBJ1-2; D call uncertain. The length of the CDR3 is 14 residues. V shed 0 bases and J shed 5 bases, with 10 bases lying between them. Germline V CDR1 and CDR2: LNHNV, YYDKDF (reference sequence). The CDR3 nucleotides read TGTGCCACCAGCAGAGATCGGGTGTTGTATGGCTACACCTTC. It codes for CATSRDRVLYGYTF.